The next 28 T cell receptor beta chains were all read from a single sample in a study of cytomegalovirus exposure and HLA in healthy donors. Primers: 60 Vbeta forward and 13 Jbeta reverse. Measured with immunoSEQ multiplex PCR; TCRdb has only the in-frame clones, and not every one. The data contain about 110,000 clones, roughly 70% of them seen just once; the ten biggest clones take up around 0.79%. Sequenced sample: PBMCs. The receptors shown here come from a woman in her 30s in good health and CMV-seronegative.

The count of this clone is one. This chain joins TRBV2 and TRBJ2-1, with 10 bases that match TRBD1. The V and J ends lost 3 bases and 6 bases, in that order; junction bases with no gene match: 5. The CDR3 runs 15 residues. Per the germline V gene, CDR1 is SNHLY and CDR2 is FYNNEI. The CDR3 sequence: CASSEMGQGSNEQFF. The CDR3, as DNA: TGTGCCAGCAGTGAGATGGGACAGGGGAGCAATGAGCAGTTCTTC.

This clone has just a few counts. This chain joins TRBV4-3 and TRBJ2-3, with 9 bases identical to TRBD1. V was pared by 0 bases and J by 2 bases, with 3 bases of the junction left unmatched. Germline CDR1 LGHNA, CDR2 YSLEER. This CDR3 has 16 amino acids. The CDR3 DNA sequence: TGCGCCAGCAGCCAAGACCGGGACAGGGCCACAGATACGCAGTATTTT. This translates into CASSQDRDRATDTQYF.

The chain couples TRBV5-6 to TRBJ1-2, with 7 bases lining up with TRBD1. The CDR3 length is 14 residues. CDR1 is SGHDT, CDR2 YYEEEE, per germline. The V segment lost 2 bases and the J segment 3 bases; nucleotides outside the gene matches: 4. CDR3 sequence (DNA): TGTGCCAGCAGCTTACGACAGGGTGACTATGGCTACACCTTC. This sequence encodes CASSLRQGDYGYTF. Using reference TRBV5-6 and TRBJ1-2 for the parts outside the CDR3, the full variable domain is DAGVTQSPTHLIKTRGQQVTLRCSPKSGHDTVSWYQQALGQGPQFIFQYYEEEERQRGNFPDRFSGHQFPNYSSELNVNALLLGDSALYLCASSLRQGDYGYTFGSGTRLTVV.

The rearrangement joins TRBV5-1 to TRBJ2-3; weak D call: TRBD2 (5 bases). Trimming removed 2 bases at V and 1 base at J, with 11 bases between. This CDR3 has 15 amino acids. CDR1 SGHRS and CDR2 YFSETQ come from the germline V gene. DNA for the CDR3: TGCGCCAGCAGCTTATGGGAGCTCGGCACAGATACGCAGTATTTT. Translating gives CASSLWELGTDTQYF. The entire variable domain, with the rest obtained from reference TRBV5-1 and TRBJ2-3, is as follows: KAGVTQTPRYLIKTRGQQVTLSCSPISGHRSVSWYQQTPGQGLQFLFEYFSETQRNKGNFPGRFSGRQFSNSRSEMNVSTLELGDSALYLCASSLWELGTDTQYFGPGTRLTVL.

This clone was counted between two and nine times. Other DNA sequences in this sample translate to the same CDR3. The chain has TRBV29-1 and TRBJ2-1; a possible D gene is TRBD2 (6 bases). The CDR3 is 13 amino acids. Trimming pared 4 bases from V and 0 bases from J, leaving 7 bases between. The germline CDR1 and CDR2 sequences are SQVTM and ANQGSEA. CDR3 residues: CSVGGVSYNEQFF. CDR3 sequence (DNA): TGCAGCGTTGGGGGGGTCTCCTACAATGAGCAGTTCTTC.

The sample holds one count of this clone. This rearrangement joins TRBV6-4 to TRBJ2-2; D uncertain. Deletions cut 7 bases from V and 1 base from J, with 10 bases between. The CDR3 extends over 14 amino acids. Germline CDR1 is MRHNA and CDR2 is SNTAGT. This CDR3 is CASKSGRNTGELFF. DNA of the CDR3: TGTGCCAGCAAGTCAGGCAGGAACACCGGGGAGCTGTTTTTT.

The genes are TRBV30 and TRBJ1-1; a possible D gene is TRBD1 (5 bases). Germline lookup yields CDR1 GTSNPN and CDR2 SVGIG (reference sequence). CDR3 length: 13 amino acids. Trimming took off 0 bases at V and 7 bases at J, with 12 bases between the two ends. The CDR3 nucleotides read TGTGCCTGGAGTGTGCATCGGACACTTGAAGCTTTCTTT. Amino acid sequence: CAWSVHRTLEAFF.

This clone has only a few counts. The chain is built from TRBV7-9 and TRBJ2-6; a possible D gene is TRBD1 (5 bases). The germline V and J ends were trimmed by 5 bases and 1 base, with 9 bases remaining between them. The V gene's germline CDR1 is SEHNR and CDR2 FQNEAQ (reference sequence). This CDR3 contains 15 residues. This CDR3 is CASSQTESGANVLTF. In nucleotides, the CDR3 is TGTGCCAGCAGCCAGACAGAATCTGGGGCCAACGTCCTGACTTTC.

This sequence joins TRBV7-9 and TRBJ1-1; D gene unclear. Trimming took 11 bases from V and 1 from J, leaving 14 bases between them. The germline V gene has CDR1 SEHNR and CDR2 FQNEAQ (reference sequence). The CDR3 has 13 amino acids. The chain's CDR3 is CALRGPPNTEAFF. CDR3 DNA: TGTGCCCTTCGTGGGCCGCCGAACACTGAAGCTTTCTTT.

This chain joins TRBV11-3 and TRBJ1-2; 8 bases align to TRBD1. CDR1 and CDR2 (germline): SGHNT, YENEEA. The CDR3 is 15 residues long. With V trimmed by 4 bases and J by 4 bases, 8 bases remained unmatched. Here the CDR3 reads CASSSTRTGIYGYTF. The DNA for the CDR3 is TGTGCCAGCAGCTCTACCCGGACAGGGATCTATGGCTACACCTTC.

The genes are TRBV2 and TRBJ1-3; tentative D call: TRBD1 (5 bases). The germline V gene has CDR1 SNHLY and CDR2 FYNNEI. The CDR3 is made up of 16 amino acids. The V gene lost 4 bases and the J gene lost 0 bases, with 13 bases spanning the gap. The CDR3 protein is CASSAWGGISGNTIYF. CDR3 sequence (DNA): TGTGCCAGCAGTGCTTGGGGGGGTATCTCTGGAAACACCATATATTTT. Full variable domain (rest looked up from reference TRBV2 and TRBJ1-3): EPEVTQTPSHQVTQMGQEVILRCVPISNHLYFYWYRQILGQKVEFLVSFYNNEISEKSEIFDDQFSVERPDGSNFTLKIRSTKLEDSAMYFCASSAWGGISGNTIYFGEGSWLTVV.

V is TRBV7-9 and J is TRBJ1-2, with 7 bases identical to TRBD1. The CDR3 has 14 residues. Germline V gene data show CDR1 as SEHNR and CDR2 as FQNEAQ (reference sequence). V lost 5 bases, J lost 6 bases, and 9 bases stayed unmatched. The DNA of the CDR3 is TGTGCCAGCAGCCCAGCCGACAGGGAGGATGGCTACACCTTC. Protein sequence: CASSPADREDGYTF.

The V and J genes are TRBV27 and TRBJ2-5; TRBD2 matches 10 bases. V lost 5 bases and J lost 5; bases outside the gene matches: 8. Germline-derived CDR1 and CDR2 are MNHEY and SMNVEV (reference sequence). The CDR3 contains 15 residues. The CDR3, as DNA: TGTGCCAGCAGTCTTAGCGGGGGGCCTTGGGAGACCCAGTACTTC. Its protein is CASSLSGGPWETQYF.

The CDR3 sequence: CAWSGTGGRGPREQYF. The CDR3 bases are TGTGCCTGGAGTGGAACAGGGGGACGAGGTCCGAGGGAGCAGTACTTC. V gene TRBV30 combines with J gene TRBJ2-7, with 8 bases aligning to TRBD1. After removal of 1 base from V and 7 bases from J, the junction contained 15 bases not matched to a gene. The CDR3 totals 16 residues. The germline V gene encodes CDR1 GTSNPN and CDR2 SVGIG (reference sequence).

This sequence joins TRBV6-1 and TRBJ1-3, with 7 nucleotides matching TRBD1. The CDR3 spans 19 residues. The V segment lost 3 bases and the J segment 2 bases; nucleotides outside the gene matches: 16. The germline CDR1 and CDR2 sequences are MNHNS and SASEGT. CDR3 in amino acids: CASSDDRALGLMAGNTIYF. The CDR3 bases are TGTGCCAGCAGTGACGACAGGGCTTTAGGTCTGATGGCTGGAAACACCATATATTTT.

V gene TRBV6-1 combines with J gene TRBJ1-2; D may be TRBD1 (6 bases). This CDR3 region has 12 residues. Germline assignment: CDR1 MNHNS and CDR2 SASEGT. V lost 11 bases to trimming and J lost 2 bases, with 12 bases between them. Here the CDR3 reads CAGTGTNYGYTF. CDR3 coding DNA: TGTGCCGGAACAGGGACAAACTATGGCTACACCTTC.

The sample holds one count of this clone. V is TRBV9 and J is TRBJ2-5, with 10 bases that match TRBD2. Germline-derived CDR1 and CDR2 are SGDLS and YYNGEE. Germline trimming cut 5 bases from V and 8 bases from J; bases unmatched to any gene: 9. This CDR3 has 14 amino acids. CDR3 protein: CASSNLAGAGTQYF. Here the CDR3 DNA reads TGTGCCAGCAGTAACCTAGCGGGGGCGGGAACCCAGTACTTC.

This clone has more than one count but fewer than ten. The V and J genes are TRBV6-5 and TRBJ2-1; TRBD2 matches at 13 bases. CDR3 length: 15 residues. The ends lost 6 bases at V and 5 bases at J; junction bases unmatched: 4. Germline V gives CDR1 MNHEY, CDR2 SVGAGI. The CDR3 loop is CASRQTSGRHNEQFF. In DNA form, the CDR3 reads TGTGCCAGCAGGCAGACTAGCGGGAGGCACAATGAGCAGTTCTTC.

This sequence joins TRBV6-6 and TRBJ2-5; the match to TRBD2 covers 8 bases. The length of the CDR3 is 15 residues. The trim removed 2 bases at V and 4 bases at J, leaving 6 bases unmatched. Germline V gives CDR1 MNHNY, CDR2 SVGAGI (reference sequence). The CDR3, as DNA: TGTGCCAGCAGTTACGGGGGGGCGGGGGGAGAGACCCAGTACTTC. Amino acids: CASSYGGAGGETQYF.

Only one count was recorded for this clone. V usage is TRBV30 and J usage is TRBJ2-1, with D uncertain. The germline V and J ends were trimmed by 0 bases and 0 bases, with 9 bases remaining between them. This CDR3 spans 15 amino acids. CDR1 and CDR2 from the germline V gene are GTSNPN and SVGIG (reference sequence). CDR3 in amino acids: CAWSVPWSSYNEQFF. CDR3 in DNA: TGTGCCTGGAGTGTACCTTGGAGCTCCTACAATGAGCAGTTCTTC.

This chain uses TRBV11-2 with TRBJ1-1; D unresolved. This CDR3 has 14 residues. Per the germline V gene, CDR1 is SGHAT and CDR2 is FQNNGV. Trimming left V 8 bases short and J 0 bases short, with 13 bases between. The CDR3, as DNA: TGTGCCAGCCTAACGGGATTCCTGAACACTGAAGCTTTCTTT. The encoded protein is CASLTGFLNTEAFF.

V gene TRBV6-5 combines with J gene TRBJ2-5; D perhaps matches TRBD1 (5 bases). Trimming took 4 bases from V and 2 from J, leaving 14 bases between them. Germline loops: CDR1 MNHEY, CDR2 SVGAGI. This CDR3 region has 15 residues. The CDR3 loop reads CASSSAAPGQETQYF. CDR3 sequence (DNA): TGTGCCAGCAGTTCCGCAGCGCCAGGGCAAGAGACCCAGTACTTC.

The chain recombines TRBV5-1 with TRBJ1-1, with 11 bases fitting TRBD1. CDR3 length equals 15 residues. Germline CDR1 and CDR2: SGHRS and YFSETQ. Trimming removed 3 bases from V and 5 bases from J; junction bases left unmatched: 6. The CDR3 bases are TGCGCCAGCAGCTCACAAGGACAGGGGGCGACTGAAGCTTTCTTT. The encoded protein is CASSSQGQGATEAFF.

The rearrangement uses TRBV6-1 and TRBJ1-2; tentative D call: TRBD1 (5 bases). The V gene lost 4 bases and the J gene lost 10 bases, with 19 bases spanning the gap. In germline, CDR1 is MNHNS, CDR2 SASEGT. This CDR3 is 14 amino acids long. CDR3 sequence: CASSAIGQGINYTF. The CDR3 DNA sequence: TGTGCCAGCAGTGCAATAGGTCAGGGCATAAACTACACCTTC.

The gene calls are TRBV9 and TRBJ2-6; D is undetermined. Trimming stripped 6 bases from V and 4 bases from J, with 2 bases between. In germline, CDR1 is SGDLS, CDR2 YYNGEE. The CDR3 totals 11 residues. Here the CDR3 reads CASTGANVLTF. For the CDR3, the DNA is TGTGCCAGCACAGGGGCCAACGTCCTGACTTTC.

The chain combines TRBV7-2 with TRBJ1-6; D unclear. The germline gives CDR1 SGHTA, CDR2 FQGNSA. V shed 5 bases and J shed 7 bases, with 15 bases lying between them. This CDR3 contains 15 residues. In nucleotides, the CDR3 is TGTGCCAGCAGCCCCGTCGGGGAAGGGAATTCACCCCTCCACTTT. This sequence encodes CASSPVGEGNSPLHF.

The gene calls are TRBV6-1 and TRBJ2-1; a weak D match, TRBD2 (5 bases). The V and J ends lost 5 bases and 5 bases respectively, with 13 bases between them. The CDR3 totals 14 residues. CDR1 is MNHNS and CDR2 is SASEGT in the germline V gene. CDR3 sequence: CASSLLAPHNEQFF. CDR3 DNA: TGTGCCAGCAGTCTCCTAGCCCCCCACAATGAGCAGTTCTTC.

This clone turned up a few times. The J gene is TRBJ1-6, the V gene TRBV27; possibly TRBD1 for D (5 bases). The CDR3 extends over 16 amino acids. The ends were cut back, 2 bases at V and 4 bases at J, with 12 bases in the middle. From germline, CDR1 is MNHEY and CDR2 SMNVEV (reference sequence). The CDR3 DNA follows: TGTGCCAGCAGTTTACAGGGTCCCGATTATAATTCACCCCTCCACTTT. Protein sequence: CASSLQGPDYNSPLHF.